One sample yielded the 26 T cell receptor beta chains listed below, sequenced in a study of identical twins. TCRdb re-called the 5' RACE reads through MiXCR, storing one row per CDR3 protein. The sample contains hundreds of thousands of distinct CDR3 sequences, around 12% of which appear only once. In addition, the sample was reused for a study of yellow fever vaccine responses in identical twins.

The sequenced material came from CD8+ T cells sorted from blood. Every receptor here comes from a woman under 30 in good health.

This clonotype occurred a few times. The V and J genes are TRBV6-4 and TRBJ2-1; 12 bases agree with TRBD1. With V trimmed by 3 bases and J by 5 bases, 2 bases remained unmatched. CDR3 size: 15 residues. The germline CDR1 and CDR2 sequences are MRHNA and SNTAGT. The CDR3 DNA reads TGTGCCAGCAGTGAAGGGACAGGGGGCCACAATGAGCAGTTCTTC. This encodes CASSEGTGGHNEQFF.

This chain connects TRBV7-9 to TRBJ2-7; 8 bases are a match to TRBD2. The V and J ends lost 0 bases and 4 bases, in that order; junction bases with no gene match: 8. Germline assignment: CDR1 SEHNR and CDR2 FQNEAQ (reference sequence). This CDR3 contains 16 residues. Written as DNA, the CDR3 is TGTGCCAGCAGCTTAGCGTCGAGCGGGGGACATTACGAGCAGTACTTC. Translating it yields CASSLASSGGHYEQYF.

The chain recombines TRBV27 with TRBJ1-2; D not certain. The germline V gene encodes CDR1 MNHEY and CDR2 SMNVEV (reference sequence). Trimming stripped 2 bases from V and 4 bases from J, with 17 bases between. CDR3 length equals 16 residues. The CDR3 region is CASSLRRVDARYGYTF. Here the CDR3 DNA reads TGTGCCAGCAGTTTACGACGGGTCGACGCCCGCTATGGCTACACCTTC.

The CDR3 DNA follows: TGTGCCAGCAGCGTAGGGACGGGGCGTACTGAAGCTTTCTTT. Its protein is CASSVGTGRTEAFF. The chain uses TRBV9 and TRBJ1-1; D is possibly TRBD1 (5 bases). The CDR3 loop spans 14 amino acids. V lost 0 bases and J lost 5, with 11 bases in between. The germline gives CDR1 SGDLS, CDR2 YYNGEE.

This clonotype was detected only a few times. The chain links TRBV19 to TRBJ2-1; 13 nucleotides line up with TRBD2. The CDR3 length is 15 residues. The junction had 7 bases not matched to a gene; V was cut back by 5 bases and J by 9 bases. Germline lookup yields CDR1 LNHDA and CDR2 SQIVND (reference sequence). Here the CDR3 DNA reads TGTGCCAGTAGTCTCTGGACTAGCGGGAGTGGTGAGCAGTTCTTC. Residues: CASSLWTSGSGEQFF.

This clonotype was picked up a small number of times. The J gene is TRBJ2-7, the V gene TRBV28; 10 nucleotides align to TRBD2. This CDR3 is 17 amino acids long. V was pared by 5 bases and J by 0 bases, with 10 bases of the junction left unmatched. From germline, CDR1 is MDHEN and CDR2 SYDVKM. CDR3 region: CASSPGLASLSSYEQYF. In nucleotides, the CDR3 is TGTGCCAGCAGTCCGGGACTAGCGTCTTTAAGCTCCTACGAGCAGTACTTC. Full variable domain (missing parts from reference TRBV28 and TRBJ2-7): DVKVTQSSRYLVKRTGEKVFLECVQDMDHENMFWYRQDPGLGLRLIYFSYDVKMKEKGDIPEGYSVSREKKERFSLILESASTNQTSMYLCASSPGLASLSSYEQYFGPGTRLTVT.

The V and J genes are TRBV7-9 and TRBJ2-5; 13 positions agree with TRBD2. Germline V gene lookup returns CDR1 SEHNR and CDR2 FQNEAQ (reference sequence). CDR3 length: 15 residues. The trim removed 5 bases at V and 3 bases at J, leaving 3 bases unmatched. CDR3 in amino acids: CASSQLAGGEETQYF. In DNA form, the CDR3 reads TGTGCCAGCAGCCAACTAGCGGGAGGGGAAGAGACCCAGTACTTC.

The V gene is TRBV28, the J gene TRBJ1-1; D is possibly TRBD1 (6 bases). The length of the CDR3 is 13 residues. The germline CDR1 and CDR2 sequences are MDHEN and SYDVKM. Trimming cost V 6 bases and J 7 bases, with 15 bases left between them. The CDR3 sequence: CASSPTEGDEAFF. CDR3 bases: TGTGCCAGCAGCCCCACGGAGGGGGATGAAGCTTTCTTT.

This clonotype was seen a few times. The chain has TRBV28 and TRBJ1-1; 7 bases match TRBD1. Trimming at V came to 3 bases and at J to 5 bases, leaving 9 bases not matched to a gene. The CDR3 consists of 15 residues. The germline CDR1 and CDR2 sequences are MDHEN and SYDVKM. CDR3 bases: TGTGCCAGCAGTTTCGCAGGGGGGTCGAAGACTGAAGCTTTCTTT. This encodes CASSFAGGSKTEAFF.

This chain joins TRBV5-1 and TRBJ2-7; the match to TRBD1 covers 7 bases. Unmatched junction bases numbered 6, after V lost 0 bases and J lost 3 bases. In germline, CDR1 is SGHRS, CDR2 YFSETQ. This CDR3 has 15 amino acids. Here the CDR3 reads CASSLVQGSIYEQYF. CDR3 DNA: TGCGCCAGCAGCTTGGTACAGGGGAGCATCTACGAGCAGTACTTC.

The rearrangement links TRBV6-5 to TRBJ2-5; D gene uncertain. Per germline, CDR1 MNHEY and CDR2 SVGAGI. V lost 1 base, J lost 5 bases, and 2 bases lay in between. The length of the CDR3 is 11 residues. CDR3 protein: CASSYFETQYF. The CDR3 DNA reads TGTGCCAGCAGTTACTTTGAGACCCAGTACTTC.

J is TRBJ2-5 and V is TRBV9; 10 positions match TRBD2. Per the germline V gene, CDR1 is SGDLS and CDR2 is YYNGEE. The CDR3 totals 18 residues. With V trimmed by 4 bases and J by 5 bases, 17 bases remained unmatched. The DNA of the CDR3 is TGTGCCAGCAGCCCCCGCCTTCTCAGCGGGAGGGAGGAGGAGACCCAGTACTTC. Translated, it gives CASSPRLLSGREEETQYF.

This clonotype was observed a handful of times. V gene TRBV7-9 combines with J gene TRBJ1-4; no reliable D call. The CDR3 length is 15 residues. CDR1 is SEHNR and CDR2 is FQNEAQ in the germline V gene (reference sequence). The V end lost 3 bases, the J end lost 8 bases, and 16 bases lay between the germline ends. CDR3 region: CASSLAGVGNEKLFF. The CDR3 DNA reads TGTGCCAGCAGCTTGGCCGGGGTCGGTAACGAAAAACTGTTTTTT.

The chain carries TRBV11-2 and TRBJ1-3; D remains ambiguous. This CDR3 is built from 14 residues. Germline lookup yields CDR1 SGHAT and CDR2 FQNNGV. V was clipped by 5 bases and J by 3 bases, with 11 bases between them. The CDR3 protein is CASSPHGVGNTIYF. DNA of the CDR3: TGTGCCAGCAGCCCACACGGGGTTGGAAACACCATATATTTT.

This chain uses TRBV12-3 or TRBV12-4 with TRBJ2-5; 9 bases map to TRBD1. Trimming took 7 bases from V and 5 from J; bases not matched to a gene: 2. The CDR3 runs 12 residues. The chain's CDR3 is CASKGTGETQYF. The CDR3 nucleotides are TGTGCCAGCAAAGGGACAGGGGAGACCCAGTACTTC.

This clonotype was recorded a few times. The V gene is TRBV20-1, the J gene TRBJ2-7; the D gene is possibly TRBD1 (5 bases). The CDR3 spans 14 residues. V was pared by 0 bases and J by 0 bases, with 9 bases between. Germline lookup yields CDR1 DFQATT and CDR2 SNEGSKA (reference sequence). The CDR3 is CSARDRASSYEQYF. The CDR3 DNA is TGCAGTGCTAGAGACAGGGCCAGCTCCTACGAGCAGTACTTC.

The gene calls are TRBV7-9 and TRBJ2-1; no firm D call. The CDR3 runs 15 residues. V lost 3 bases, J lost 6 bases, and 15 bases lay in between. Looked up from germline, CDR1 is SEHNR and CDR2 is FQNEAQ (reference sequence). CDR3 sequence: CASSFALGLVNEQFF. CDR3 coding DNA: TGTGCCAGCAGCTTTGCTCTCGGGCTAGTCAATGAGCAGTTCTTC.

The chain uses TRBV24-1 and TRBJ2-1; D ambiguous. V lost 4 bases, J lost 9 bases, and 12 bases lay in between. CDR1 is KGHDR, CDR2 SFDVKD, per germline. The CDR3 is 13 residues long. The CDR3 DNA follows: TGTGCCACCAGTGAAATGGGGTCCGGTGAGCAGTTCTTC. Translated, it gives CATSEMGSGEQFF.

Regarding this clonotype: Possible read error: a much larger clone is one base away. The CDR3 does not close with the conserved phenylalanine or tryptophan, likely indicating a read error. The chain carries TRBV4-1 and TRBJ1-1; 8 nucleotides agree with TRBD1. Trimming at V came to 1 base and at J to 2 bases, leaving 9 bases not matched to a gene. This CDR3 has 17 residues. Germline V lookup: CDR1 MGHRA, CDR2 YSYEKL. CDR3 protein: CASSQGTGRRYNTEAFL. In DNA, the CDR3 is TGCGCCAGCAGCCAAGGGACAGGGCGACGGTACAACACTGAAGCTTTCCTT.

This clonotype was seen a handful of times. This rearrangement joins TRBV9 to TRBJ2-3, with a weak D call TRBD2 (6 bases). CDR3 length: 14 amino acids. CDR1 and CDR2 (germline): SGDLS, YYNGEE. V lost 7 bases, J lost 2 bases, and 14 bases lay in between. The CDR3 nucleotides read TGTGCCAGCTCCCCGGGGGACGACACAGATACGCAGTATTTT. Translation gives CASSPGDDTDTQYF.

This clonotype was picked up a small number of times. V usage is TRBV12-3 or TRBV12-4 and J usage is TRBJ2-2; D tentatively fits TRBD1 or TRBD2 (5 bases each). This CDR3 has 15 amino acids. V lost 6 bases, J lost 4 bases, and 15 bases lay in between. The CDR3 spells CASRRGSRGTGELFF. The DNA of the CDR3 is TGTGCCAGCAGACGTGGGTCGAGGGGCACCGGGGAGCTGTTTTTT.

V is TRBV15 and J is TRBJ2-7, with 13 bases identical to TRBD2. Germline values: CDR1 LNHNV, CDR2 YYDKDF (reference sequence). After removal of 0 bases from V and 3 bases from J, the junction contained 2 bases not matched to a gene. This CDR3 has 16 amino acids. The DNA for the CDR3 is TGTGCCACCAGCAGAGACGGACTAGCGGGGGTCTACGAGCAGTACTTC. Protein: CATSRDGLAGVYEQYF. Looking up the rest from reference TRBV15 and TRBJ2-7 gives the full variable domain: DAMVIQNPRYQVTQFGKPVTLSCSQTLNHNVMYWYQQKSSQAPKLLFHYYDKDFNNEADTPDNFQSRRPNTSFCFLDIRSPGLGDTAMYLCATSRDGLAGVYEQYFGPGTRLTVT.

This chain joins TRBV29-1 and TRBJ1-2, with 9 bases matching TRBD1. V was pared by 0 bases and J by 4 bases, with 12 bases of the junction left unmatched. The germline V gene has CDR1 SQVTM and CDR2 ANQGSEA. The CDR3 is made up of 17 amino acids. The CDR3 DNA follows: TGCAGCGTTGAAGATCGGGGGGGACAGGGCCTAGGCTATGGCTACACCTTC. Its protein is CSVEDRGGQGLGYGYTF.

A note on this clonotype: One end of the junction is discordant with germline, which a read error may explain. V and J are TRBV12-3 or TRBV12-4 and TRBJ2-7; D unresolved. This CDR3 has 14 amino acids. The CDR3 is CASSLSRFKMWLDF. The CDR3 DNA sequence: TGTGCCAGCAGTTTAAGCAGGTTTAAGATGTGGTTGGACTTC.

The chain has TRBV20-1 and TRBJ2-2, with D possibly being TRBD1 or TRBD2 (5 bases each). V dropped 3 bases and J dropped 6 bases, with 17 bases sitting between them. Germline loops: CDR1 DFQATT, CDR2 SNEGSKA (reference sequence). This CDR3 has 15 residues. In DNA form, the CDR3 reads TGCAGTGCTAGCCCGCCGGGGCCGAATCCCGGGGAGCTGTTTTTT. Translating it yields CSASPPGPNPGELFF.

The rearrangement links TRBV27 to TRBJ1-6, with a weak D call TRBD1 (5 bases). The CDR3 is 14 amino acids. V was clipped by 4 bases and J by 14 bases, with 18 bases between them. Germline CDR1 MNHEY, CDR2 SMNVEV (reference sequence). The CDR3 loop is CASSSQGLVFTLHF. In nucleotides, the CDR3 is TGTGCCAGCAGTTCCCAGGGATTAGTGTTTACCCTCCACTTT.